The table lists the clone carrying this T cell receptor beta chain with many counts. As yet, its antigen is unknown. V lost 6 bases, J lost 1 base, and 13 bases lay in between. This CDR3 has 15 amino acids. In germline, CDR1 is SNHLY, CDR2 FYNNEI. This sample is drawn from a study of T cells in Graves' hyperthyroidism and ophthalmopathy. The source material, RNA transcripts, was used to amplify TCR beta CDR3 regions. First-round RT-PCR with HTBI primers amplified the TCR CDR3 region. TCRdb reprocessed the multiplex PCR reads with MiXCR, giving one entry per CDR3 protein. The sample has hundreds of thousands of distinct CDR3 sequences, 14% seen once. Patients showing uncontrolled infection, other autoimmune disease, pregnancy or lactation were ineligible. Clinical symptoms, serum thyroxine, TRAb, thyroid ultrasound and orbital computed tomography informed diagnoses. Study-wide results and limits: A 13 V-J model separated ophthalmopathy from stable hyperthyroidism. Ophthalmopathy onset followed model prediction by a median about 6.9 months.

The source is a woman aged 25 to 39 with Graves' hyperthyroidism. This chain connects TRBV2 to TRBJ2-1; possibly TRBD2 for D (5 bases). Sequencing input: blood. CDR3 DNA: TGTGCCAGCAGGCAACCGACTAATTCCTACAATGAGCAGTTCTTC. Translation gives CASRQPTNSYNEQFF.